The rows below give T cell receptor beta chains drawn from one sample of a study of OX40 agonist ivuxolimab in advanced cancers. Assay: immunoSEQ multiplex PCR; the TCRdb copy retains only in-frame clones and omits some. The repertoire holds more than 20,000 clones, with about 85% as singletons. Sample: CD4+ or CD8+ T cells sorted from blood, taken in a trial of the OX40 agonist ivuxolimab. The receptors come from an adult with an advanced solid tumor such as melanoma, head and neck, liver or kidney cancer. Both conserved end residues are part of each CDR3. The D gene is left open where the match is weak.

NA	TRBV7-3	CASSLTGTGELFF
TRBD2	TRBV2	CASKKRGGDEQYF
TRBD2	TRBV2	CASSGVSGRGEQFF
NA	TRBV29-1	CSVDGRGSYNEQFF
NA	TRBV6-1	CMAPRPQHF
NA	TRBV19	CASSITGRNEAFF
NA	TRBV5-8	CASSLGSGSRFDGYTF
TRBD2	TRBV6-5	CASSSGLGAGELFF
TRBD1	TRBV9	CASSVATGTDEKLFF
NA	TRBV9	CASSVQAMGETQYF
TRBD2	TRBV2	CASSGASGGSYNEQFF
NA	TRBV18	CASSNEIATNEKLFF
NA	TRBV5-1	CASSLLDSRTDTQYF
NA	TRBV6-6	CASSYRRQHNQPQHF
TRBD1	TRBV9	CASSVGDRGIGTQYF
NA	TRBV27	CASSLYSSLSTDTQYF
NA	TRBV7-2	CASSLKDQETQYF
NA	TRBV19	CASSKDSFGETQYF
NA	TRBV27	CASSLSNRFGTHTF
TRBD1	TRBV7-8	CASSVGQGEHQPQHF
NA	TRBV7-9	CASSLSGQDGYTF